Described below is a single TCR beta chain sequence and its context. This sample was taken from a study of blood T cell repertoires in COVID-19. The wider study: Spain, Italy and the United States supplied samples that represented acute and convalescent COVID-19.

In the original processing: Reference gene primer amplification gave nucleated cell count estimates. The method was immunoSEQ multiplex PCR; TCRdb's version includes in-frame clones alone and lacks a portion of them. The D gene and trimming were derived from the DNA, and the V and J assignments and clone size from that table. The sample lists some 200,000 clones, 85% to 90% occurring once. Which cohort a participant joined came from the clinical history participants gave. CDR1 and CDR2 from the germline V gene are MGHRA and YSYEKL. CDR3 length: 16 residues. J was trimmed by 7 bases and V by 0 bases; bases with no gene match: 5.

The TCR comes from a woman under 30 in a cohort exposed to, infected with or recovered from COVID-19 (not recorded which). The V and J genes are TRBV4-1 and TRBJ2-5; the match to TRBD2 covers 13 bases. The sequencing sample was made of PBMCs or T cells enriched from blood (not recorded which). The CDR3 is CASSQDGLAGERTQYF. CDR3 nucleotide sequence: TGCGCCAGCAGCCAAGACGGACTAGCGGGGGAAAGGACCCAGTACTTC.